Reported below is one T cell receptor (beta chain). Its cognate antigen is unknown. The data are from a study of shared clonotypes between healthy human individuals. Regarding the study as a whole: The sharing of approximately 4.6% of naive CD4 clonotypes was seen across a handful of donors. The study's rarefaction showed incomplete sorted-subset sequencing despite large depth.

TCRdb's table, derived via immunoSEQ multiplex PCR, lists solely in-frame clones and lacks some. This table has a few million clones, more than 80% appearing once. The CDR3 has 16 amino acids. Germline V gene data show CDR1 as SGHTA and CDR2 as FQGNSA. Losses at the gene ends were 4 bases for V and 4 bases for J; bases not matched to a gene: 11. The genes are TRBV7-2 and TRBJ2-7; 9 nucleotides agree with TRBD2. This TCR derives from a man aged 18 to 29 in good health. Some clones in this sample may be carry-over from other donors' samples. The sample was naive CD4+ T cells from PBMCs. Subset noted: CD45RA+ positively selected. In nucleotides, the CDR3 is TGTGCCAGCAGCTCCCGGGGGGCTAGCGGGACTTACGAGCAGTACTTC. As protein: CASSSRGASGTYEQYF. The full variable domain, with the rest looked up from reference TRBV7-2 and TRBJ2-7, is GAGVSQSPSNKVTEKGKDVELRCDPISGHTALYWYRQSLGQGLEFLIYFQGNSAPDKSGLPSDRFSAERTGGSVSTLTIQRTQQEDSAVYLCASSSRGASGTYEQYFGPGTRLTVT.